This passage covers 10 T cell receptor beta chains from one sample sequenced in a study of regulatory T cells in long-lasting Graves disease. CDR3-region Arm-PCR and iRepertoire HTBI primers produced the TCR beta libraries. TCRdb re-analysed the multiplex PCR reads in MiXCR, keeping a single row per CDR3 protein. The sample has some 440,000 distinct CDR3 sequences, less than 25% seen once. Time point of the sample: persistent/refractory GD, antithyroid drugs over 5 years with positive TRAb. PBMC-extracted RNA yielded the TCR library. Sequenced material: peripheral blood mononuclear cells (PBMCs), taken when the disease was refractory, from a patient treated with antithyroid drugs. The receptors shown here come from a female donor with Graves disease.

This clonotype was observed a few times. Being one base from a much bigger clone, this may be a read error. The rearrangement links TRBV12-3 or TRBV12-4 to TRBJ1-1; D gene ambiguous. This CDR3 is built from 13 residues. Here the CDR3 reads CVSSLAGSTEAFF. The CDR3 DNA reads as TGTGTCAGCAGTTTAGCCGGCAGCACTGAAGCTTTCTTT.

The CDR3 is CASTMGLAGTEQFF. Here the CDR3 DNA reads TGTGCCAGCACCATGGGGCTAGCGGGAACTGAGCAGTTCTTC. This sequence joins TRBV28 and TRBJ2-1; 9 bases match TRBD2. The CDR3 sequence is 14 residues long. CDR1 is MDHEN and CDR2 is SYDVKM in the germline V gene. The V segment lost 7 bases and the J segment 9 bases; nucleotides outside the gene matches: 10.

The table lists this clonotype with a few counts. This chain uses TRBV5-6 with TRBJ1-1; D is unresolved. This CDR3 spans 14 amino acids. Germline loops: CDR1 SGHDT, CDR2 YYEEEE. With 4 bases removed from V and 5 bases from J, the gap between germline ends came to 15 bases. The CDR3 DNA follows: TGTGCCAGCAGCCCCTTACAAAGGCATACTGAAGCTTTCTTT. This codes for CASSPLQRHTEAFF.

This clonotype appeared many times. V gene TRBV19 combines with J gene TRBJ2-7; D not resolved. The CDR3 length is 13 residues. Germline values: CDR1 LNHDA, CDR2 SQIVND (reference sequence). V lost 5 bases to trimming and J lost 3 bases, with 11 bases between them. The CDR3 sequence: CASSPTPYYEQYF. CDR3 DNA sequence: TGTGCCAGTAGTCCAACACCGTACTACGAGCAGTACTTC.

In its sample, this clonotype was seen a few times. The chain is built from TRBV20-1 and TRBJ2-3; tentative D call: TRBD2 (6 bases). This CDR3 region has 16 residues. Trimming cost V 0 bases and J 4 bases, with 17 bases left between them. The germline V gene has CDR1 DFQATT and CDR2 SNEGSKA (reference sequence). The CDR3 loop is CSARDMPGEHPDTQYF. CDR3 coding DNA: TGCAGTGCTAGAGATATGCCGGGGGAGCACCCAGATACGCAGTATTTT.

This clonotype was seen many times. The chain is built from TRBV12-3 or TRBV12-4 and TRBJ2-2; 10 bases match TRBD2. The junction had 5 bases not matched to a gene; V was cut back by 7 bases and J by 6 bases. CDR3 length: 14 residues. The CDR3 protein is CASTPSGRPGELFF. CDR3 DNA: TGTGCCAGCACTCCTAGCGGGAGACCCGGGGAGCTGTTTTTT.

This clonotype has only a few counts. This chain links TRBV5-1 with TRBJ2-7, with a possible D match to TRBD2 (5 bases). Trimming took 10 bases from V and 7 from J, leaving 21 bases between them. The CDR3 is 13 residues long. The germline V gene has CDR1 SGHRS and CDR2 YFSETQ. CDR3 DNA sequence: TGCGCCGCCTCCAAAGAGGGATTGGGTGAGCAGTACTTC. Encoded protein: CAASKEGLGEQYF. Full variable domain (remainder filled in from reference TRBV5-1 and TRBJ2-7): KAGVTQTPRYLIKTRGQQVTLSCSPISGHRSVSWYQQTPGQGLQFLFEYFSETQRNKGNFPGRFSGRQFSNSRSEMNVSTLELGDSALYLCAASKEGLGEQYFGPGTRLTVT.

At least ten counts were recorded for this clonotype. The J gene is TRBJ2-5, the V gene TRBV6-1; 9 nucleotides align to TRBD1. V shed 7 bases and J 5 bases; nucleotides not matched to a gene: 8. This CDR3 contains 14 residues. Per the germline V gene, CDR1 is MNHNS and CDR2 is SASEGT. The CDR3 DNA sequence: TGTGCCAGCACCCAGACAGGGGGTCGGGAGACCCAGTACTTC. This encodes CASTQTGGRETQYF.

In its sample, this clonotype was seen a few times. The chain uses TRBV7-3 and TRBJ1-6; TRBD1 matches 8 bases. The V gene end was trimmed by 1 base and the J gene end by 3 bases; junction bases not matched to a gene: 11. The CDR3 has 19 amino acids. CDR1 and CDR2 (germline): SGHTA, FQGTGA. The CDR3 spells CASSLSVTGEAHYNSPLHF. In DNA, the CDR3 is TGTGCCAGCAGCTTAAGCGTGACAGGGGAGGCACACTATAATTCACCCCTCCACTTT. The whole variable domain, filled in from reference TRBV7-3 and TRBJ1-6, reads GAGVSQTPSNKVTEKGKYVELRCDPISGHTALYWYRQSLGQGPEFLIYFQGTGAADDSGLPNDRFFAVRPEGSVSTLKIQRTERGDSAVYLCASSLSVTGEAHYNSPLHFGNGTRLTVT.

This clonotype was detected a few times. The chain carries TRBV19 and TRBJ1-2, with 9 bases fitting TRBD1. The ends lost 6 bases at V and 2 bases at J; junction bases unmatched: 7. There are 15 residues in the CDR3. CDR1 is LNHDA and CDR2 is SQIVND in the germline V gene (reference sequence). CDR3 amino acids: CASRIQGALNYGYTF. CDR3 DNA: TGTGCCAGTAGGATACAGGGGGCGCTGAACTATGGCTACACCTTC.